These T cell receptor beta chains were read from a single sample in a study of cytomegalovirus exposure and HLA in healthy donors. TCRdb's copy holds only in-frame clones and misses some; the assay was immunoSEQ multiplex PCR. This sample has around 70,000 clones, with nearly 95% found just once. Sequenced input: PBMCs. Receptors were obtained from a man aged 18-30 years in good health and CMV-seropositive. CDR3s include the opening cysteine and the closing phenylalanine or tryptophan. The D gene is left open where the match is weak. Clone size is not always given. Where it is, it says once, few, many or a class for expanded clones.

v_call,j_call,clone_size,d_call,cdr3_aa,cdr3_nt
TRBV5-1,TRBJ2-7,.,TRBD2,CASSPRESGRAIYEQYF,TGCGCCAGCAGCCCACGAGAGAGCGGGAGGGCTATATACGAGCAGTACTTC
TRBV5-4,TRBJ1-2,.,.,CASSPGQFLYGYTF,TGTGCCAGCAGCCCTGGACAGTTTCTCTATGGCTACACCTTC
TRBV25-1,TRBJ1-4,.,TRBD1,CASSDDRDDEKLFF,TGTGCCAGCAGTGACGACAGGGATGATGAAAAACTGTTTTTT
TRBV5-1,TRBJ1-1,.,.,CASSSPDNTEAFF,TGCGCCAGCAGCTCCCCAGATAACACTGAAGCTTTCTTT
TRBV10-2,TRBJ2-1,.,.,CASSNRNEQFF,TGCGCCAGCAGCAACAGGAATGAGCAGTTCTTC
TRBV28,TRBJ1-1,.,.,CATWRADTLNTEAFF,TGTGCCACCTGGAGGGCAGACACCTTGAACACTGAAGCTTTCTTT
TRBV28,TRBJ2-2,.,.,CASSRTGELFF,TGTGCCAGCAGTCGTACCGGGGAGCTGTTTTTT
TRBV27,TRBJ2-7,once,TRBD1,CASSFRDSSYEQYF,TGTGCCAGCAGTTTCCGGGACAGCTCCTACGAGCAGTACTTC
TRBV7-9,TRBJ1-1,.,TRBD1,CASSSTAGTGGKGGSEAFF,TGTGCCAGCAGCTCAACCGCCGGGACAGGGGGCAAGGGAGGGTCTGAAGCTTTCTTT
TRBV7-3,TRBJ2-6,.,.,CASSILGAGANVLTF,TGTGCCAGCAGCATTCTAGGGGCTGGGGCCAACGTCCTGACTTTC
TRBV11-3,TRBJ1-1,.,.,CASSLASNTEAFF,TGTGCCAGCAGCTTAGCCAGTAACACTGAAGCTTTCTTT
TRBV9,TRBJ2-3,.,.,CASSVGGPPTDTQYF,TGTGCCAGCAGCGTAGGAGGCCCTCCCACAGATACGCAGTATTTT
TRBV5-4,TRBJ1-2,once,.,CASNPRDTGFHGYTF,TGTGCCAGCAACCCCCGGGACACTGGTTTTCATGGCTACACCTTC
TRBV27,TRBJ2-5,.,.,CASSLMGSTGWTQYF,TGTGCCAGCAGTTTAATGGGCAGTACGGGGTGGACCCAGTACTTC
TRBV9,TRBJ2-1,.,.,CASSKGVDEQFF,TGTGCCAGCAGCAAGGGGGTCGATGAGCAGTTCTTC
TRBV7-3,TRBJ2-3,.,TRBD2,CASSAGTSGRGTQYF,TGTGCCAGCAGCGCCGGGACTAGCGGGAGGGGTACGCAGTATTTT
TRBV28,TRBJ1-5,.,.,CASSLGWRLKARNQPQHF,TGTGCCAGCAGTTTGGGCTGGAGACTAAAGGCCCGCAATCAGCCCCAGCATTTT
TRBV28,TRBJ2-3,.,.,CASSPGLITDTQYF,TGTGCCAGCAGCCCTGGACTGATCACAGATACGCAGTATTTT
TRBV5-8,TRBJ1-3,.,TRBD1,CASSTAGGRSNTIYF,TGTGCCAGCAGCACCGCAGGGGGCCGCTCGAACACCATATATTTT
TRBV9,TRBJ1-1,.,TRBD1,CASSGDREGTTEAFF,TGTGCCAGCAGCGGGGACAGGGAAGGAACCACTGAAGCTTTCTTT
TRBV5-5,TRBJ2-7,.,.,CASSLETAGGSYEQYF,TGTGCCAGCAGCTTGGAGACTGCAGGGGGGAGCTACGAGCAGTACTTC
TRBV6-5,TRBJ1-5,.,.,CASSYREGNQPQHF,TGTGCCAGCAGTTACAGGGAGGGCAATCAGCCCCAGCATTTT
TRBV5-6,TRBJ2-7,.,.,CASSLGRGFGEQYF,TGTGCCAGCAGCTTGGGAAGGGGATTCGGCGAGCAGTACTTC
TRBV10-3,TRBJ2-7,.,.,CAIRGVGEQYF,TGTGCCATCCGAGGAGTCGGCGAGCAGTACTTC
TRBV27,TRBJ2-1,.,TRBD2,CASSRSGSSYNEQFF,TGTGCCAGCAGTCGGAGCGGGAGCTCCTACAATGAGCAGTTCTTC
TRBV5-6,TRBJ1-2,.,TRBD1,CASSFRQGAVVSGYTF,TGTGCCAGCAGCTTTAGGCAGGGGGCGGTGGTGAGTGGCTACACCTTC
TRBV4-1,TRBJ2-1,once,TRBD1,CASSPVGQGGQNEQFF,TGCGCCAGCAGCCCAGTAGGACAGGGCGGGCAAAATGAGCAGTTCTTC
TRBV5-1,TRBJ2-7,.,.,CASSPGMGRSSYEQYF,TGCGCCAGCAGCCCCGGGATGGGCCGTAGCTCCTACGAGCAGTACTTC
TRBV19,TRBJ2-7,once,.,CASSIKGTPFGPYEQYF,TGTGCCAGTAGTATAAAAGGGACACCATTCGGACCCTACGAGCAGTACTTC
TRBV19,TRBJ1-2,.,.,CASSHPGGGYGYTF,TGTGCCAGTAGTCACCCCGGGGGGGGATACGGCTACACCTTC
TRBV7-6,TRBJ1-2,.,.,CASSIQDRANYGYTF,TGTGCCAGCAGCATACAGGACAGAGCTAACTATGGCTACACCTTC
TRBV2,TRBJ2-7,.,.,CASKPVYYEQYF,TGTGCCAGCAAACCGGTATACTACGAGCAGTACTTC
TRBV2,TRBJ2-1,.,TRBD1,CASSVWTGSPNEQFF,TGTGCCAGCAGTGTATGGACAGGGTCTCCCAATGAGCAGTTCTTC
TRBV23-1,TRBJ2-1,.,.,CAGAGEQFF,TGCGCCGGGGCTGGGGAGCAGTTCTTC
TRBV6-1,TRBJ2-4,once,TRBD2,CATLPAGEVKNIQYF,TGTGCCACCCTACCAGCGGGAGAGGTTAAAAACATTCAGTACTTC
TRBV27,TRBJ2-5,.,.,CASSFYRERETQYF,TGTGCCAGCAGTTTCTACAGGGAGCGGGAGACCCAGTACTTC
TRBV2,TRBJ2-3,.,.,CATVAESTDTQYF,TGTGCCACTGTGGCGGAAAGCACAGATACGCAGTATTTT
TRBV21-1,TRBJ2-1,.,.,CASSKGITSGYNNEQFF,TGTGCCAGCAGCAAAGGGATAACTAGCGGATACAACAATGAGCAGTTCTTC
TRBV27,TRBJ1-5,.,TRBD1,CASSLTGGQPQHF,TGTGCCAGCAGTTTGACAGGGGGACAGCCCCAGCATTTT
TRBV4-2,TRBJ2-1,.,TRBD2,CASSQDPFGSGIHSEQFF,TGTGCCAGCAGCCAAGACCCTTTCGGTAGCGGGATTCACAGTGAGCAGTTCTTC
TRBV6-5,TRBJ1-2,.,.,CASSSPGEAYYGYTF,TGTGCCAGCAGCTCCCCGGGGGAGGCCTACTATGGCTACACCTTC
TRBV18,TRBJ2-3,.,.,CASSPAVTDTQYF,TGTGCCAGCTCACCGGCAGTCACAGATACGCAGTATTTT